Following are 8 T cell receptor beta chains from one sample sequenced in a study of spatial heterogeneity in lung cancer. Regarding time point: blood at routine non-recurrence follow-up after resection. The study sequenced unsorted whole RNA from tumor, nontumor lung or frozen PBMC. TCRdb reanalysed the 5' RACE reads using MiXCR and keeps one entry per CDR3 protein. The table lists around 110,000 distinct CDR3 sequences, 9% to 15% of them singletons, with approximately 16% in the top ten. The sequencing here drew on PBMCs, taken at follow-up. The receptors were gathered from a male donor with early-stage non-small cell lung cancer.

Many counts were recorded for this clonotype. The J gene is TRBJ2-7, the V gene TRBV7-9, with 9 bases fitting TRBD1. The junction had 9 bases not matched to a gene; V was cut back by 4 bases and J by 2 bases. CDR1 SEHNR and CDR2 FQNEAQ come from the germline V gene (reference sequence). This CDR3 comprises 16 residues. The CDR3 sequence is CASSSVGQGTPYEQYF. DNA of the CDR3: TGTGCCAGCAGCTCCGTAGGACAGGGGACACCCTACGAGCAGTACTTC.

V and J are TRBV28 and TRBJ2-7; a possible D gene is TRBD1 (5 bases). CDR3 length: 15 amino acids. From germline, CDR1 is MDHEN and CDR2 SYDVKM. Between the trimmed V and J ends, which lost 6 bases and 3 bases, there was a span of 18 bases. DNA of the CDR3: TGTGCCAGCAGCTCCGCTGCAGGGTCCAACTACGAGCAGTACTTC. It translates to CASSSAAGSNYEQYF.

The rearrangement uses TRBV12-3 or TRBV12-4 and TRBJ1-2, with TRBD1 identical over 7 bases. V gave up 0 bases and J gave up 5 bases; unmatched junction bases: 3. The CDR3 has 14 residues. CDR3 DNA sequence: TGTGCCAGCAGTTTAGCAGGGGGCGGTTATGGCTACACCTTC. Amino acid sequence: CASSLAGGGYGYTF.

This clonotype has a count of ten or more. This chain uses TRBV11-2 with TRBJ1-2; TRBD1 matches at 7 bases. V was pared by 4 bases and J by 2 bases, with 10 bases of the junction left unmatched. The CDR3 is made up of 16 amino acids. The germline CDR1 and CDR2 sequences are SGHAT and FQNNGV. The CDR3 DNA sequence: TGTGCCAGCAGCTCAAGACAGGGAACGAGGAACTATGGCTACACCTTC. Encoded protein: CASSSRQGTRNYGYTF.

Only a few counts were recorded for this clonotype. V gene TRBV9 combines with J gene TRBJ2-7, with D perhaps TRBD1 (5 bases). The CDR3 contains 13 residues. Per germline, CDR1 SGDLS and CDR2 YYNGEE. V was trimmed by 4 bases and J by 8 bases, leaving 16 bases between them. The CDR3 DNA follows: TGTGCCAGCAGCCCGGCTGGGGCGGTCCAGCAGTACTTC. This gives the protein CASSPAGAVQQYF.

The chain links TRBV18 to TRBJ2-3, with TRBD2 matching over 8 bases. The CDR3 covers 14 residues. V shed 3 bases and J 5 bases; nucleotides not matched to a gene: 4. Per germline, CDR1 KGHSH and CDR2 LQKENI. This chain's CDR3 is CASSPGLGKDTQYF. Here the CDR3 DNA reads TGTGCCAGCTCACCGGGACTAGGAAAAGATACGCAGTATTTT. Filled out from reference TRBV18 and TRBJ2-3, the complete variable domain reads NAGVMQNPRHLVRRRGQEARLRCSPMKGHSHVYWYRQLPEEGLKFMVYLQKENIIDESGMPKERFSAEFPKEGPSILRIQQVVRGDSAAYFCASSPGLGKDTQYFGPGTRLTVL.

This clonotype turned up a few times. For the CDR3, the DNA is TGTGCCAGCAGTCCACGGAGACGGCTGACCGGGGAGCTGTTTTTT. Translation: CASSPRRRLTGELFF. The chain employs TRBV6-2 or TRBV6-3 and TRBJ2-2; the D is unclear. The CDR3 contains 15 residues. The V end was cut by 5 bases, the J end by 5 bases, with 15 bases between. CDR1 is MNHEY, CDR2 SVGEGT, per germline.

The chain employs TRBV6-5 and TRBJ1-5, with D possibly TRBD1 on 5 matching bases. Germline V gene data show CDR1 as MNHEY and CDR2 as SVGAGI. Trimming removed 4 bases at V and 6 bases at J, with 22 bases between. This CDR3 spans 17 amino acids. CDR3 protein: CASSSRSGFGTSQPQHF. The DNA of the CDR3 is TGTGCCAGCAGTTCCCGGTCGGGGTTCGGGACTTCTCAGCCCCAGCATTTT.